The 26 T cell receptor delta chains below were found in one sample sequenced in a study of gamma-delta T cells after stem cell transplantation. TCRdb repeated clone calling on the RT-PCR reads with CATT. This repertoire shows roughly 15,000 delta-chain clones, around 33% found once; its top ten account for around 4%. Sequencing was carried out using gamma-delta T cells. The receptors were gathered from a human donor. It is not recorded whose cells these are; they may come from a transplant donor.

This clone was seen a handful of times. In nucleotides, the CDR3 is TGTGCTCTTGGGGAATGGGGGACTTCGACTGGGGGATACAGGAAGGATAAACTCATCTTT. Its protein product is CALGEWGTSTGGYRKDKLIF. J is TRDJ1 and V is TRDV1; 12 bases fit TRDD3. Germline V gene lookup returns CDR1 TSWWSYY and CDR2 QGS. There are 20 residues in the CDR3. After removal of 2 bases from V and 5 bases from J, the junction contained 18 bases not matched to a gene.

This sequence joins TRDV1 and TRDJ1; TRDD3 agrees at 13 bases. Losses at the gene ends were 4 bases for V and 2 bases for J; bases not matched to a gene: 25. The CDR3 has 23 residues. Per germline, CDR1 TSWWSYY and CDR2 QGS. CDR3 sequence (DNA): TGTGCTCTTGGGGTTCCTTCCTACCCAATTACTGGGGGATACGGACCCTCTACCGATAAACTCATCTTT. This encodes CALGVPSYPITGGYGPSTDKLIF.

The V call is TRDV3, the J call TRDJ1, with TRDD3 matching 8 bases. Trimming removed 4 bases from V and 3 bases from J; junction bases left unmatched: 16. Germline-derived CDR1 and CDR2 are TVYSNPD and GDNSRS (reference sequence). This CDR3 is 16 amino acids long. DNA for the CDR3: TGTGCCTCCACCCATCTACTGGGGGCGGACGCCGATAAACTCATCTTT. Translated: CASTHLLGADADKLIF.

This clone was counted a few times. The gene calls are TRDV1 and TRDJ1; 9 bases line up with TRDD3. The CDR3 runs to 27 residues. CDR1 and CDR2 from the germline V gene are TSWWSYY and QGS. V was clipped by 0 bases and J by 0 bases; unmatched bases: 35. The CDR3 spells CALGELQKGGPSLASSGGFSYTDKLIF. The CDR3 DNA sequence: TGTGCTCTTGGGGAACTTCAAAAGGGGGGGCCTTCTCTGGCTTCCTCTGGGGGATTCTCATACACCGATAAACTCATCTTT.

CDR3 in DNA: TGTGCCTGTGACACTGGGGGGAAAGCACAACTCTTCTTT. Protein: CACDTGGKAQLFF. The V and J genes are TRDV2 and TRDJ2; D perhaps matches TRDD3 (6 bases). V dropped 1 base and J dropped 7 bases, with 9 bases sitting between them. Looked up from germline, CDR1 is GEAIGNYY and CDR2 is EKD. CDR3 length: 13 amino acids.

This clone was counted between two and nine times. The rearrangement uses TRDV2 and TRDJ3; a weak D match, TRDD3 (6 bases). The germline V gene encodes CDR1 GEAIGNYY and CDR2 EKD. The CDR3 covers 18 residues. The V and J ends lost 0 bases and 0 bases respectively, with 11 bases between them. This CDR3 is CACDTGGPDSWDTRQMFF. For the CDR3, the DNA is TGTGCCTGTGACACCGGGGGACCAGACTCCTGGGACACCCGACAGATGTTTTTC.

By its share, this clone is large (0.1 to 1%). Other DNA sequences from this sample encode an identical CDR3 as well. V is TRDV2 and J is TRDJ3; 9 bases align to TRDD3. V was pared by 1 base and J by 0 bases, with 0 bases of the junction left unmatched. Germline CDR1 is GEAIGNYY and CDR2 is EKD. The CDR3 has 17 amino acids. The CDR3 DNA reads as TGTGCCTGTGACACTGGGGGATACTCCTGGGACACCCGACAGATGTTTTTC. This gives the protein CACDTGGYSWDTRQMFF.

This chain joins TRDV3 and TRDJ1; TRDD3 agrees at 11 bases. The V gene's germline CDR1 is TVYSNPD and CDR2 GDNSRS (reference sequence). The CDR3 contains 14 residues. V lost 2 bases, J lost 3 bases, and 5 bases stayed unmatched. The DNA for the CDR3 is TGTGCCTTTCCTGGGGGATACACCGCCGATAAACTCATCTTT. It translates to CAFPGGYTADKLIF.

J is TRDJ4 and V is TRDV1; D remains unclear. Germline lookup yields CDR1 TSWWSYY and CDR2 QGS. V was clipped by 4 bases and J by 3 bases, with 36 bases between them. The CDR3 is 21 amino acids. This CDR3 is CALGGVPHYPPLFVIRGPLIF. CDR3 sequence (DNA): TGTGCTCTTGGGGGCGTCCCGCACTACCCACCACTCTTCGTAATCCGGGGACCCCTGATCTTT.

This rearrangement joins TRDV1 to TRDJ2; 13 bases fit TRDD3. Germline lookup yields CDR1 TSWWSYY and CDR2 QGS. The CDR3 spans 25 residues. V dropped 2 bases and J dropped 0; count of bases not matched to a gene: 24. CDR3 sequence (DNA): TGTGCTCTTGGGGAAGTCGCCTTTAAAGATACTGGGGGATACGAGGGCATAGCTTTGACAGCACAACTCTTCTTT. This gives the protein CALGEVAFKDTGGYEGIALTAQLFF.

Only a few counts were recorded for this clone. The genes are TRDV1 and TRDJ1; 13 bases are shared with TRDD3. The CDR3 is 24 amino acids. With V trimmed by 3 bases and J by 3 bases, 28 bases remained unmatched. The germline CDR1 and CDR2 sequences are TSWWSYY and QGS. CDR3 in DNA: TGTGCTCTTGGGGATCCCCCGGGTCACCCTCGATTATCTACTGGGGGATACGGTGCCGATAAACTCATCTTT. Amino acid sequence: CALGDPPGHPRLSTGGYGADKLIF.

This clone was seen only a few times. V usage is TRDV1 and J usage is TRDJ1; 12 bases are shared with TRDD3. The V gene's germline CDR1 is TSWWSYY and CDR2 QGS. The CDR3 contains 19 residues. With V trimmed by 4 bases and J by 1 base, 13 bases remained unmatched. CDR3 region: CALGVLPSGWGIRTDKLIF. The CDR3, as DNA: TGTGCTCTTGGGGTGCTACCTTCCGGCTGGGGGATACGCACCGATAAACTCATCTTT.

A few counts support this clone. The chain combines TRDV3 with TRDJ1, with D hard to call. Per the germline V gene, CDR1 is TVYSNPD and CDR2 is GDNSRS (reference sequence). Trimming pared 2 bases from V and 1 base from J, leaving 17 bases between. This CDR3 has 15 amino acids. The CDR3 DNA reads as TGTGCCTTTGGCTACGGTTGTGGCTTCACCGATAAACTCATCTTT. Amino acid sequence: CAFGYGCGFTDKLIF.

This clone has a handful of counts. The chain combines TRDV1 with TRDJ1; unclear D gene. The CDR3 extends over 18 amino acids. Trimming stripped 3 bases from V and 4 bases from J, with 24 bases between. Germline V lookup: CDR1 TSWWSYY, CDR2 QGS. The CDR3 reads CALGDPCVPENQGDKLIF. DNA of the CDR3: TGTGCTCTTGGGGACCCATGTGTCCCCGAAAATCAAGGCGATAAACTCATCTTT.

The CDR3 DNA is TGTGCTCTTGGGCCACGGACTTCCCAAAACTACGGGGGATACAGGACCGATAAACTCATCTTT. It codes for CALGPRTSQNYGGYRTDKLIF. V is TRDV1 and J is TRDJ1; 9 bases line up with TRDD3. With V trimmed by 5 bases and J by 2 bases, 24 bases remained unmatched. The length of the CDR3 is 21 residues. Germline CDR1 is TSWWSYY and CDR2 is QGS.

On this clone itself: Compared with germline, one end of the junction differs, possibly owing to a read error. The genes are TRDV2 and TRDJ3, with 8 bases lining up with TRDD3. The germline V gene encodes CDR1 GEAIGNYY and CDR2 EKD. The CDR3 spans 20 residues. The CDR3 loop is CACDTWGIPTVSCDIRPMIF. DNA of the CDR3: TGTGCCTGTGACACTTGGGGGATCCCAACCGTCTCCTGTGACATCCGCCCGATGATTTTC.

CDR3 region: CACDAGGYWGRPASADKLIF. In DNA, the CDR3 is TGTGCCTGTGACGCGGGGGGATACTGGGGGAGGCCGGCCTCGGCCGATAAACTCATCTTT. The rearrangement joins TRDV2 to TRDJ1; 9 bases match TRDD3. Looked up from germline, CDR1 is GEAIGNYY and CDR2 is EKD. This CDR3 has 20 amino acids. The V gene end was trimmed by 3 bases and the J gene end by 3 bases; junction bases not matched to a gene: 22.

This clone was seen only a few times. One junction end disagrees with the germline gene, perhaps due to a read error. V is TRDV1 and J is TRDJ1, with D maybe TRDD3 (6 bases). Germline values: CDR1 TSWWSYY, CDR2 QGS. The CDR3 is made up of 16 amino acids. DNA for the CDR3: TGTGCTCTTGGGGAGGGGGAGCCTATTGCTAATGATAGACTCATCTTT. The encoded protein is CALGEGEPIANDRLIF.

This chain connects TRDV3 to TRDJ1; D possibly corresponds to TRDD3 (6 bases). Germline values: CDR1 TVYSNPD, CDR2 GDNSRS (reference sequence). The CDR3 covers 19 residues. The germline V and J ends were trimmed by 3 bases and 0 bases, with 29 bases remaining between them. The CDR3 sequence is CAFPSSWGPSEGYTDKLIF. Written as DNA, the CDR3 is TGTGCCTTCCCCTCCAGTTGGGGGCCTTCGGAGGGGTACACCGATAAACTCATCTTT.

This clone was counted a few times. Other DNA sequences from this sample encode an identical CDR3 as well. The chain carries TRDV2 and TRDJ2, with a possible D match to TRDD3 (6 bases). Trimming cost V 2 bases and J 5 bases, with 11 bases left between them. CDR1 and CDR2 from the germline V gene are GEAIGNYY and EKD. The CDR3 length is 14 residues. CDR3 nucleotides: TGTGCCTGTGACAAGCTAGGGGATACAGCACAACTCTTCTTT. It encodes CACDKLGDTAQLFF.

This clone was picked up a small number of times. The chain carries TRDV3 and TRDJ3; 13 positions agree with TRDD3. CDR1 is TVYSNPD and CDR2 is GDNSRS in the germline V gene (reference sequence). Unmatched junction bases numbered 15, after V lost 1 base and J lost 0 bases. This CDR3 region has 22 residues. The CDR3 DNA is TGTGCCTTTATCGGGGGGTACTGGGGGATACGCAGAAGCTCCTGGGACACCCGACAGATGTTTTTC. Translation: CAFIGGYWGIRRSSWDTRQMFF.

This clone was seen more than once but under ten times. This chain uses TRDV2 with TRDJ3; 9 nucleotides align to TRDD3. The CDR3 sequence is 20 residues long. Germline V gene lookup returns CDR1 GEAIGNYY and CDR2 EKD. V lost 0 bases and J lost 0; bases outside the gene matches: 8. The CDR3 DNA reads TGTGCCTGTGACACCGGCTGGGGGATGGCGAGCTCCTGGGACACCCGACAGATGTTTTTC. Residues: CACDTGWGMASSWDTRQMFF.

The V call is TRDV2, the J call TRDJ2; 13 bases are a match to TRDD3. V trimming: 2 bases; J trimming: 0 bases; junction bases outside the gene matches: 5. Per germline, CDR1 GEAIGNYY and CDR2 EKD. The CDR3 spans 18 residues. CDR3 DNA sequence: TGTGCCTGTGACATACTGGGGGATACGGAAACTTTGACAGCACAACTCTTCTTT. Its protein product is CACDILGDTETLTAQLFF.

The chain employs TRDV3 and TRDJ3, with 8 bases lining up with TRDD3. Trimming cost V 2 bases and J 1 base; bases outside gene matches: 1. CDR3 length equals 15 residues. Germline CDR1 and CDR2: TVYSNPD and GDNSRS (reference sequence). The CDR3 loop reads CAFAGGSWDTRQMFF. Here the CDR3 DNA reads TGTGCCTTTGCTGGGGGATCCTGGGACACCCGACAGATGTTTTTC.

This clone was picked up a small number of times. The chain uses TRDV1 and TRDJ1; 8 bases map to TRDD3. V was clipped by 1 base and J by 3 bases; unmatched bases: 22. Germline V gene data show CDR1 as TSWWSYY and CDR2 as QGS. This CDR3 comprises 21 residues. CDR3 DNA: TGTGCTCTTGGGGAACAGATAGAAGTCCTACGTCTCAACTGGGGGCCCGATAAACTCATCTTT. Protein sequence: CALGEQIEVLRLNWGPDKLIF.

The gene calls are TRDV1 and TRDJ1, with 12 bases matching TRDD3. The V gene end was trimmed by 1 base and the J gene end by 0 bases; junction bases not matched to a gene: 6. The germline CDR1 and CDR2 sequences are TSWWSYY and QGS. The CDR3 is made up of 18 amino acids. In DNA, the CDR3 is TGTGCTCTTGGGGAACATGGCTACTGGGGGATACACACCGATAAACTCATCTTT. It is translated as CALGEHGYWGIHTDKLIF.